This T cell receptor (beta chain) was identified in a study of shared clonotypes between healthy human individuals. The V gene end was trimmed by 6 bases and the J gene end by 7 bases; junction bases not matched to a gene: 17. Per the germline V gene, CDR1 is WNHNN and CDR2 is SYGVQD (reference sequence). The CDR3 consists of 16 residues. Some clones are missing from TCRdb's copy, which holds only in-frame ones; the method was immunoSEQ multiplex PCR. Seen here are 2 million to 2.5 million clones, approximately 94% observed once, and the top ten hold over 0.1%. The chain employs TRBV10-1 and TRBJ2-7; 8 bases line up with TRBD2. The specimen sequenced was naive CD4+ T cells sorted from blood. Noted subset: CD45RA+ positively selected. The sequence came from a man younger than 35 in good health. CDR3 loop: CASSGGPSGSHLEQYF. CDR3 DNA sequence: TGCGCCAGCAGCGGTGGGCCTAGCGGGTCCCATTTGGAGCAGTACTTC.